Presented here are 17 T cell receptor beta chains from one specimen sequenced in a study of shared clonotypes between healthy human individuals. Only in-frame clones appear in the TCRdb table, and some are missing; sequencing was by immunoSEQ multiplex PCR. The profile shows some 2 million clones, roughly 94% of them singletons. Naive-designated CD8 cells lacked CD45RO, were positively enriched for CCR7, and omitted terminally differentiated effector memory CD45RA+ cells. Sample: naive CD8+ T cells sorted from blood. Source of these receptors: a man aged 18 to 35 in good health.

This clone was seen a single time. The chain is built from TRBV29-1 and TRBJ2-5; TRBD2 aligns across 15 bases. Trimming removed 6 bases from V and 3 bases from J; junction bases left unmatched: 20. Germline lookup yields CDR1 SQVTM and CDR2 ANQGSEA. The CDR3 covers 20 residues. The DNA of the CDR3 is TGCAGCGTCGCTTGGGGTTGGACTAGCGGGGGGGCAGAGTTGGAAGAGACCCAGTACTTC. Protein sequence: CSVAWGWTSGGAELEETQYF.

V and J are TRBV7-6 and TRBJ2-1; tentative D call: TRBD1 (6 bases). Germline-derived CDR1 and CDR2 are SGHVS and FNYEAQ. Deletions cut 3 bases from V and 5 bases from J, with 8 bases between. The CDR3 extends over 13 amino acids. In nucleotides, the CDR3 is TGTGCCAGCAGCTTTCGACAGGACAATGAGCAGTTCTTC. It codes for CASSFRQDNEQFF.

The chain carries TRBV29-1 and TRBJ2-7; D is unresolved. This CDR3 comprises 16 residues. The germline V gene has CDR1 SQVTM and CDR2 ANQGSEA. Trimming shortened V by 0 bases and J by 0 bases, and 15 bases separated the two germline ends. The CDR3 DNA reads TGCAGCGTTGAAGAGGCGACTCAAGGCGACTCCTACGAGCAGTACTTC. It codes for CSVEEATQGDSYEQYF.

This clone came up a few times. V is TRBV9 and J is TRBJ2-7, with no clear D. Germline CDR1 reads SGDLS; CDR2 reads YYNGEE. Deletions cut 0 bases from V and 0 bases from J, with 10 bases between. The CDR3 is made up of 15 amino acids. The CDR3 is CASSVVDNPSYEQYF. For the CDR3, the DNA is TGTGCCAGCAGCGTAGTTGACAACCCCTCCTACGAGCAGTACTTC.

The V and J genes are TRBV6-5 and TRBJ2-7; TRBD2 aligns across 7 bases. The V segment lost 0 bases and the J segment 1 base; nucleotides outside the gene matches: 6. This CDR3 spans 16 amino acids. The germline gives CDR1 MNHEY, CDR2 SVGAGI. CDR3 amino acids: CASSYSRAGLSYEQYF. DNA for the CDR3: TGTGCCAGCAGTTACTCGAGAGCGGGACTATCCTACGAGCAGTACTTC.

J is TRBJ2-2 and V is TRBV2; TRBD1 matches at 8 bases. This CDR3 is built from 16 residues. The germline gives CDR1 SNHLY, CDR2 FYNNEI. V lost 5 bases and J lost 0; bases outside the gene matches: 5. The CDR3 DNA reads as TGTGCCAGCAGTCCGCGGACAGGGCCGAACACCGGGGAGCTGTTTTTT. Its translation is CASSPRTGPNTGELFF. The full variable domain, in which reference TRBV2 and TRBJ2-2 provide the parts outside the CDR3, is EPEVTQTPSHQVTQMGQEVILRCVPISNHLYFYWYRQILGQKVEFLVSFYNNEISEKSEIFDDQFSVERPDGSNFTLKIRSTKLEDSAMYFCASSPRTGPNTGELFFGEGSRLTVL.

This sequence joins TRBV2 and TRBJ1-3; weak D call: TRBD1 (5 bases). The V gene's germline CDR1 is SNHLY and CDR2 FYNNEI. This CDR3 has 15 residues. V lost 7 bases, J lost 0 bases, and 13 bases lay in between. CDR3 coding DNA: TGTGCCAGCACCCCGGGACGGGGCTCTGGAAACACCATATATTTT. It encodes CASTPGRGSGNTIYF. The whole variable domain, filled in from reference TRBV2 and TRBJ1-3, reads EPEVTQTPSHQVTQMGQEVILRCVPISNHLYFYWYRQILGQKVEFLVSFYNNEISEKSEIFDDQFSVERPDGSNFTLKIRSTKLEDSAMYFCASTPGRGSGNTIYFGEGSWLTVV.

The chain uses TRBV5-6 and TRBJ2-7; 8 bases agree with TRBD1. Germline assignment: CDR1 SGHDT and CDR2 YYEEEE. V gave up 4 bases and J gave up 1 base; unmatched junction bases: 7. The CDR3 runs to 15 residues. The CDR3, as DNA: TGTGCCAGCAGCCCCGGACAGGGACCTTCCTACGAGCAGTACTTC. Translation gives CASSPGQGPSYEQYF.

This chain connects TRBV4-3 to TRBJ2-7, with TRBD2 matching over 7 bases. The CDR3 is 15 residues long. The germline V gene has CDR1 LGHNA and CDR2 YSLEER. Trimming at V came to 1 base and at J to 4 bases, leaving 7 bases not matched to a gene. In DNA, the CDR3 is TGCGCCAGCAGCCAAGGCGCGGGCGGGAGTTACGAGCAGTACTTC. Protein sequence: CASSQGAGGSYEQYF.

The rearrangement joins TRBV27 to TRBJ2-6; no clear D. The germline V gene has CDR1 MNHEY and CDR2 SMNVEV (reference sequence). Trimming removed 7 bases from V and 0 bases from J, with 7 bases in between. CDR3 length: 14 amino acids. CDR3 DNA: TGTGCCAGCATGCAGGTCTCTGGGGCCAACGTCCTGACTTTC. Encoded protein: CASMQVSGANVLTF.

The CDR3 DNA reads as TGTGCTAGTGGGGTGTCCGGGAGGGTCAATGAGCAGTTCTTC. Its protein is CASGVSGRVNEQFF. The chain joins TRBV12-5 to TRBJ2-1, with 8 bases matching TRBD2. CDR1 is LGHNT and CDR2 is FRNRAP in the germline V gene. The V and J ends lost 6 bases and 6 bases, in that order; junction bases with no gene match: 7. CDR3 length: 14 amino acids. Using reference TRBV12-5 and TRBJ2-1 for the parts outside the CDR3, the full variable domain is DARVTQTPRHKVTEMGQEVTMRCQPILGHNTVFWYRQTMMQGLELLAYFRNRAPLDDSGMPKDRFSAEMPDATLATLKIQPSEPRDSAVYFCASGVSGRVNEQFFGPGTRLTVL.

The CDR3 reads CASSEEGAGMNTEAFF. As DNA, the CDR3 is TGTGCCAGCAGTGAGGAGGGGGCAGGAATGAACACTGAAGCTTTCTTT. The chain uses TRBV2 and TRBJ1-1; 7 bases fit TRBD1. Trimming took 3 bases from V and 0 from J; bases not matched to a gene: 7. CDR1 is SNHLY and CDR2 is FYNNEI in the germline V gene. The CDR3 runs to 16 residues.

The rearrangement joins TRBV29-1 to TRBJ2-2; the D gene is possibly TRBD2 (6 bases). Germline CDR1 reads SQVTM; CDR2 reads ANQGSEA. The CDR3 spans 14 residues. V lost 3 bases and J lost 5, with 13 bases in between. The CDR3 sequence is CSVDKGLGTGELFF. DNA of the CDR3: TGCAGCGTTGATAAGGGACTGGGGACCGGGGAGCTGTTTTTT.

The chain links TRBV27 to TRBJ2-2, with unresolved D. Trimming pared 8 bases from V and 8 bases from J, leaving 12 bases between. CDR1 MNHEY and CDR2 SMNVEV come from the germline V gene (reference sequence). The CDR3 sequence is 12 residues long. The CDR3 DNA reads as TGTGCCAGCGGTTACAACCCTGGGGAGCTGTTTTTT. Translation: CASGYNPGELFF.

This chain connects TRBV15 to TRBJ1-6; D unresolved. This CDR3 is 11 amino acids long. The ends were cut back, 4 bases at V and 7 bases at J, with 2 bases in the middle. Germline lookup yields CDR1 LNHNV and CDR2 YYDKDF (reference sequence). The CDR3 is CATSNNSPLHF. The CDR3 nucleotides are TGTGCCACCAGCAACAATTCACCCCTCCACTTT.

The chain employs TRBV13 and TRBJ1-4; 8 nucleotides align to TRBD1. The CDR3 sequence is 16 residues long. CDR1 is PRHDT and CDR2 is FYEKMQ in the germline V gene (reference sequence). J gave up 3 bases and V 0 bases, and 3 bases lay outside the gene matches. CDR3 sequence (DNA): TGTGCCAGCAGCTTAGGGCAGGGGGCTCCTAATGAAAAACTGTTTTTT. Amino acids: CASSLGQGAPNEKLFF.

This rearrangement joins TRBV6-6 to TRBJ2-3; D remains unclear. V lost 6 bases, J lost 6 bases, and 7 bases lay in between. Germline loops: CDR1 MNHNY, CDR2 SVGAGI (reference sequence). The CDR3 contains 11 residues. CDR3 nucleotide sequence: TGTGCCAGCAGCGAGGCGGATACGCAGTATTTT. Protein sequence: CASSEADTQYF.